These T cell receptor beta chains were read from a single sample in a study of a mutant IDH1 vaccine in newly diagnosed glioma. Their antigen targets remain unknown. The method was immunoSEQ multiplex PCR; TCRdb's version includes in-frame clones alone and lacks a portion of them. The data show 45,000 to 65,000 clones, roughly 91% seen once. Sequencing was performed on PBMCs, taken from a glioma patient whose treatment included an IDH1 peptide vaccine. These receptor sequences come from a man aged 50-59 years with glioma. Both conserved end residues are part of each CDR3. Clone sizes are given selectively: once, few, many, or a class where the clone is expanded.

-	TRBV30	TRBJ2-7	CAWSTTGIEQYF
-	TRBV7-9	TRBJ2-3	CASSLGTGGDTQYF
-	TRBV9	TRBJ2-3	CASSPRGRSGWTSTDTQYF
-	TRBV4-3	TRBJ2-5	CASSRPGETQYF
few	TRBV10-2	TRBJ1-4	CASTISSTTNEKLFF
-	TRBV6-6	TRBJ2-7	CASTPGTRVVYEQYF
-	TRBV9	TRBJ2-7	CASSVGTNSYEQYF
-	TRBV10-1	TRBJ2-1	CASSESIAPNNEQFF
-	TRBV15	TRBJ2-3	CATSSGRPDTQYF
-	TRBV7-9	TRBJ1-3	CASSRRQISGNTIYF
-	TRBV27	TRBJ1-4	CASSLSWPASGVTNEKLFF
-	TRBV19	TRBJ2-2	CASSRTGDTGELFF
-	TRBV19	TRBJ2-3	CASNSGRGLAGDTQYF
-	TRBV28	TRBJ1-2	CASNLGAYGYTF
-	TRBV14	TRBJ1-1	CASSQDEGGLNTEAFF
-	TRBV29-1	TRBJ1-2	CSVEQGRGYTF
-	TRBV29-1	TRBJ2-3	CSVTGQGASEDPLSTDTQYF
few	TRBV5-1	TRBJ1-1	CASNPDGTEAFF
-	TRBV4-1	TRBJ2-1	CASSQAPAGGSNEQFF
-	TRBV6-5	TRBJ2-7	CASRDRTYEQYF
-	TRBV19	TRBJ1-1	CASSSGANTEAFF
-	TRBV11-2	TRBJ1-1	CASSSGGGVRTEAFF
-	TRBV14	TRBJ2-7	CASSQDPGGVPYEQYF
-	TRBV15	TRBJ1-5	CATSSDRGVIRPQHF
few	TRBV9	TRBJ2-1	CASSVEREGRTEQFF
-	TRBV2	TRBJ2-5	CASSDWDGTQYF
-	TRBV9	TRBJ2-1	CASSRGQGAGNEQFF
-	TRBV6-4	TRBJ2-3	CASAEAPTSTDTQYF
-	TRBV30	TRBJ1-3	CAGQTLNGNTIYF
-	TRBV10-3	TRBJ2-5	CAISNIAGGLPETQYF
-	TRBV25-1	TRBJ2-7	CASSEGGASGTYEQYF
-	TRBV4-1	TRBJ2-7	CASSQPFEDEQYF
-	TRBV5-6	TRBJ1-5	CASSSRWGQGGNQPQHF
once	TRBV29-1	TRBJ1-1	CSAAPGQEAFF
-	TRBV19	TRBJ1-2	CASSIQGAIGYTF
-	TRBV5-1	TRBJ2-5	CASSSGTSVTQYF
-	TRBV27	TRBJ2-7	CASKSTGTQGWQYF
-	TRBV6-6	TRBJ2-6	CASSPVGSGANVLTF
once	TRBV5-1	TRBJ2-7	CASSPGPGAHEQYF
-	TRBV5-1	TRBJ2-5	CASSLVLGEVRETQYF
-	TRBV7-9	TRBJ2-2	CASSLSPGQGIGAGELFF
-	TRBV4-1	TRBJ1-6	CASSQSRTGPNSPLHF
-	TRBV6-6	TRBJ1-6	CASIPHLGGGNSPLHF
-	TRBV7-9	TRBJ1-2	CASSRQGGYGYTF
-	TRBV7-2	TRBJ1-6	CASSLSQGANSPLHF
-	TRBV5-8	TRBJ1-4	CASSLYRESNEKLFF
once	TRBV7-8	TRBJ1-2	CASSSRQVANYGYTF
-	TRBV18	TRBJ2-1	CASSNRAGAGDNEQFF
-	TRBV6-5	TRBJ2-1	CASSRSSYNEQFF
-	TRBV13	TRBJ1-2	CASSMAAANYGYTF
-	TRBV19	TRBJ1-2	CASSLGQVNGYTF
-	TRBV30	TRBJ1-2	CAWGRQPLHF
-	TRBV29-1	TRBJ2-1	CSVGIRRLAAYNEQFF
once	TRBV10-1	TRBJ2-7	CASSDGQGASYEQYF
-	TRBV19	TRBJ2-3	CASSSGPGADTQYF